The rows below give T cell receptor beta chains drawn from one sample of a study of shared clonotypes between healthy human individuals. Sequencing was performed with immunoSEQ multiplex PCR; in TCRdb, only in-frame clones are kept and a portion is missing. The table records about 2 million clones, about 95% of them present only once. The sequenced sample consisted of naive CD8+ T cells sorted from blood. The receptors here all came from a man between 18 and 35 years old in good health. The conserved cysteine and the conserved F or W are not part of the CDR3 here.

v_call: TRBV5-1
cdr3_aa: ASSPTGGRYEQY

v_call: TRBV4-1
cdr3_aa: ASSQEGEANNEQF

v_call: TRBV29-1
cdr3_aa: SVEHWEGPSTDTQY

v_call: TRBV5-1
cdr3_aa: ASSLGGADTQY

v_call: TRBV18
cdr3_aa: ASSPPGPRGADTQY

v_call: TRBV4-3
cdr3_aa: ASSQEGTTGRADTQY

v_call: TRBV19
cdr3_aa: ASSAPYNEQF

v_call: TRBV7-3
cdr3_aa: ASSFASGEETQY

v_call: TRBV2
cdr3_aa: ASSSGTSNYGYT

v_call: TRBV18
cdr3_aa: ASSDGTANYGYT

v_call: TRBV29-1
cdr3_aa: SVEVGQGGYEQY

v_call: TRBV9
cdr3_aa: ASSTGTYQETQY

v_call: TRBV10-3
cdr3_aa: AISEMKGLSTDTQY

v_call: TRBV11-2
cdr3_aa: ASSLGAGEQY

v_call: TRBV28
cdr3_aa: ASSRLEGLNEKLF

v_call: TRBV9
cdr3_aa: ASSPWTVNTEAF

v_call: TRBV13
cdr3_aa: ASSSWDSYYEQY

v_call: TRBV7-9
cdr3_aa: ASSLDSTGVETNEKLF

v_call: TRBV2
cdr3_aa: ASSEGTGWSGETQY

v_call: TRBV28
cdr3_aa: ASSFPNSYEQY

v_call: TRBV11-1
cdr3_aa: ASSLAWGEQY

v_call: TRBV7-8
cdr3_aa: ASSAYRDQETQY

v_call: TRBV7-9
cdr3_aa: ASSQGQGLDYGYT

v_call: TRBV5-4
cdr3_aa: ASSAEEPNTIY

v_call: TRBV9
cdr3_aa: ASSVGGIRDNCEKLF

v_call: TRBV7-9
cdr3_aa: ASSLTQDYGYT

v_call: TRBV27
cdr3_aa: ASSLLSSSGQGVLFEAF

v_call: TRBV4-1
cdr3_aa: ASSQDFPTQGANTEAF

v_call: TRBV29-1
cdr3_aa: SVNGQSAF

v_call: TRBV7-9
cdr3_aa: ASSYFPSDTQY

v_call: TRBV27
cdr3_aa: ASRTGTGRETQY

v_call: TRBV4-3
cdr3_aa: ASSRYWTGSNQPQH

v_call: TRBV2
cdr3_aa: ASRGQGSGANVLT

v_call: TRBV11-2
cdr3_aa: ASSPLGGAGDTQY

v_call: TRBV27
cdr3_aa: ASSGDSGELF

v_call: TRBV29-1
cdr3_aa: SVDSDGSYEQY

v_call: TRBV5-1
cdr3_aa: ASSLWPGVSYEQY

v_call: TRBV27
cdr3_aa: ASSQGTSEIQPQH

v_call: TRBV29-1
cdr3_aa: SVGGQTSSNEQF